This T cell receptor (beta chain) was recorded in a study of beta chain features in type 1 diabetes. The overall study: Summed over all samples, the examined sorted cells came to 90 million to 120 million. Overall study findings and caveats: All four CD4+ subsets of Type 1 diabetes patients contained TCRB CDR3s that were moderately but significantly shorter. PCR, the amplification step, might favor shorter templates, equally in patients and controls.

Sequenced material consisted of expressed TCRB transcripts (all of the isolated RNA was reverse transcribed). Clones were sequenced by immunoSEQ multiplex PCR, and TCRdb holds only the in-frame ones, with some missing. The repertoire includes around 250,000 clones, more than 11% of them detected once, and roughly 0.02% sits in the top ten. The CDR3 is 13 amino acids. Germline V gene data show CDR1 as GTSNPN and CDR2 as SVGIG (reference sequence). V was pared by 4 bases and J by 6 bases, with 16 bases between. This clone occurred a few times. The antigen is unknown. It was via CD45RO/CCR7/CD25/CD127/CD95/CD27 that CD4+ naive, central memory, regulatory and stem cell-like memory cells were sorted. Sorted cells reached over 95% purity in every population.

The sample consisted of naive CD4+ T cells from blood. The sequence was collected from a man aged 25 to 40 with type 1 diabetes. V is TRBV30 and J is TRBJ2-7; weak D call: TRBD2 (6 bases). CDR3 amino acids: CAWNKGGVGEQYF. The CDR3 DNA reads TGTGCCTGGAACAAGGGCGGGGTAGGCGAGCAGTACTTC.